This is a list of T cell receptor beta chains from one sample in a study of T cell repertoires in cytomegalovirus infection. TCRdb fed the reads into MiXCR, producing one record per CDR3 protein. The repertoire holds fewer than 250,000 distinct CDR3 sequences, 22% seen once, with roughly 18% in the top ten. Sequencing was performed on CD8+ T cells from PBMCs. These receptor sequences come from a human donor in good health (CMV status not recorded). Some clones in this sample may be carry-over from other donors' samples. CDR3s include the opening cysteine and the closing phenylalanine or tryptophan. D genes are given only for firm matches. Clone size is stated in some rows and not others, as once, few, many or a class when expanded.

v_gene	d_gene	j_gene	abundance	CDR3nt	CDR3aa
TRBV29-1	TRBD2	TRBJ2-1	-	TGCAGCGGCGGACTAGCGACTAGGGTTCTCTACAATAAGCAGTTCTTC	CSGGLATRVLYNKQFF
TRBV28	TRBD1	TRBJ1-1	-	TGTGCCAGCAGTTCAGGGACAGGGGCCACTGAAGCTTTCTTT	CASSSGTGATEAFF
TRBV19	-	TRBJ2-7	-	TGTGCCAGTAGTATGTGGGACGGCAGCTCCTACGAGCAGTACTTC	CASSMWDGSSYEQYF
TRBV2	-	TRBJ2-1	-	TGTGCCAGCAGGTCAGGTTCCTACAATGAGCAGTTCTTC	CASRSGSYNEQFF
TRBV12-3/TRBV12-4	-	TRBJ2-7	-	TGTGCCAGCAGTTTTCAGGGTAGCGAGCAGTACTTC	CASSFQGSEQYF
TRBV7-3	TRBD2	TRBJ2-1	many	TGTGCCAGCAGCTTAGACCCCAACGGGAGGAACAATGAGCAGTTCTTC	CASSLDPNGRNNEQFF
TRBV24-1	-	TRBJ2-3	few	TGTGCCACCAGTAGTGCCTCCGGGACACATGAAGATACGCAGTATTTT	CATSSASGTHEDTQYF
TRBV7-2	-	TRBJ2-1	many	TGTGCCAGCAGCTTCCTAGGTTCCTACAATGAGCAGTTCTTC	CASSFLGSYNEQFF
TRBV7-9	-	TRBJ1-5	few	TGTGCCAGCAGCTTAAAGGGAGGCAATCAGCCCCAGCATTTT	CASSLKGGNQPQHF
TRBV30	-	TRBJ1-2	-	TGTGCCTGGAGTCCGCCGGGCGGAGCAAACTATGGCTACACCTTC	CAWSPPGGANYGYTF
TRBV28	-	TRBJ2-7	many	TGTGCCAGCAGTTTAGATAAGGGACACAGCGTCTACGAGCAGTACTTC	CASSLDKGHSVYEQYF
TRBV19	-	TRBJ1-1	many	TGTGCCAGTAGCCGGGACGGTGACACTGAAGCTTTCTTT	CASSRDGDTEAFF
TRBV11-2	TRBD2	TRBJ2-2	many	TGTGCCAGCAGCTCTACTAGCGCTAACACCGGGGAGCTGTTTTTT	CASSSTSANTGELFF
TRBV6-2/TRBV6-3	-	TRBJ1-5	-	TGTGCCAGCACCCCGAATAGGTACAATCAGCCCCAGCATTTT	CASTPNRYNQPQHF
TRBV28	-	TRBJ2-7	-	TGTGCCAGCAGTTTCGGCATTGCCTACGAGCAGTACTTC	CASSFGIAYEQYF
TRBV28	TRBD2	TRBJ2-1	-	TGTGCCAGCAGACCCTATAGCGGGGGGTTGTATGTTGAGCAGTTCTTC	CASRPYSGGLYVEQFF
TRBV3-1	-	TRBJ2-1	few	TGTGCCAGCAGCCAGGATCCGAGCTCCTACAATGAGCAGTTCTTC	CASSQDPSSYNEQFF
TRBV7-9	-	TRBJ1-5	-	TGTGCCAGCAGCTTAGTCGGGGGGGATAATCAGCCCCAGCATTTT	CASSLVGGDNQPQHF
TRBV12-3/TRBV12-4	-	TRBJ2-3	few	TGTGCCAGCAGTTTTGGGGGATTCACAGATACGCAGTATTTT	CASSFGGFTDTQYF
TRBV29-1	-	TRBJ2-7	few	TGCAGCGTTGACGCAGGCGGGAACACGATCGAGCAGTACTTC	CSVDAGGNTIEQYF
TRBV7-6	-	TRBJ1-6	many	TGTGCCAGCACGTCCGGGGTTGGTTCACCCCTCCACTTT	CASTSGVGSPLHF
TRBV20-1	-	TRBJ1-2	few	TGCAGTGCTAGAGCCCCTGGTAACTATGGCTACACCTTC	CSARAPGNYGYTF
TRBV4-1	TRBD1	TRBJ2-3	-	TGCGCCAGCAGCCATTTACAGGGGTATCCTTCGGATACGCAGTATTTT	CASSHLQGYPSDTQYF
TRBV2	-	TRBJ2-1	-	TGTGCCAGCAATCCCACGGGGGACTCCTACAATGAGCAGTTCTTC	CASNPTGDSYNEQFF
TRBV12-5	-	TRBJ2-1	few	TGTGCTAGTGGTTTGGGCAAGAATGAGCAGTTCTTC	CASGLGKNEQFF
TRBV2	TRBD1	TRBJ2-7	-	TGTGCCAGCAGTGCTTGGACAGGGGCTGGCAAGCAGTACTTC	CASSAWTGAGKQYF
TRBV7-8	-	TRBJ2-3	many	TGTGCCAGCAGCGTCCAGGGTGGTACGCAGTATTTT	CASSVQGGTQYF
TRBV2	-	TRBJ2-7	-	TGTGCCAGCAGTGAAGCCCGGTTCTACGAGCAGTACTTC	CASSEARFYEQYF
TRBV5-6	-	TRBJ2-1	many	TGTGCCAGCAGCTTGGATTCTCCTAATGAGCAGTTCTTC	CASSLDSPNEQFF
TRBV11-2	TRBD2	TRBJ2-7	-	TGTGCCAGCAGTGAACTCGCTAGCGGGGAATCCTACGAGCAGTACTTC	CASSELASGESYEQYF
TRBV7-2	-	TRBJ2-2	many	TGTGCCAGCAGCTTTCTTTTTGACACCGGGGAGCTGTTTTTT	CASSFLFDTGELFF
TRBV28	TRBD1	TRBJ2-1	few	TGTGCCAGCAGTCCCAAAGGGGGCGCCTACAATGAGCAGTTCTTC	CASSPKGGAYNEQFF
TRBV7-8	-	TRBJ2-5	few	TGTGCCAGCAGCTTAGCTCGTGCCAGGGTGGACCAAGAGACCCAGTACTTC	CASSLARARVDQETQYF
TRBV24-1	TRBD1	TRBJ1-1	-	TGTGCCACCAGTGATACCGGGACAGGGCTCACTGAAGCTTTCTTT	CATSDTGTGLTEAFF
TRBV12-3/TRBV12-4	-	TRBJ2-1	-	TGTGCCAGCAGTTTATCCGGGGGGCTGCTGGGTGAGCAGTTCTTC	CASSLSGGLLGEQFF
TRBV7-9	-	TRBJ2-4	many	TGTGCCAGCAGCTCCCAGGGGGGCAAAAACATTCAGTACTTC	CASSSQGGKNIQYF
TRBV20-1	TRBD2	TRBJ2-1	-	TGCAGTGCGCGGTCGGGGGGGTATGAGCAGTTCTTC	CSARSGGYEQFF
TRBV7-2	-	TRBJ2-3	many	TGTGCCAGCAGCTTGTGGGGCTTGGATACGCAGTATTTT	CASSLWGLDTQYF
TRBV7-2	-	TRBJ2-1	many	TGTGCCAGCACCGAAGAGGGGGGGCTCAATGAGCAGTTCTTC	CASTEEGGLNEQFF
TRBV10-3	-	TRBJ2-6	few	TGTGCCATCAGTGAGACAGGGACCTCTGGGGCCAACGTCCTGACTTTC	CAISETGTSGANVLTF
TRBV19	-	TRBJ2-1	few	TGTGCCAGTAGCCCCGACGTCTACAATGAGCAGTTCTTC	CASSPDVYNEQFF
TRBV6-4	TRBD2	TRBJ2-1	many	TGTGCCAGCAGTGATTCCGGGACTACCGATTACAATGAGCAGTTCTTC	CASSDSGTTDYNEQFF
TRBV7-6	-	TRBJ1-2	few	TGTGCCAGCAGCCGGACGGCCGACTATGGCTACACCTTC	CASSRTADYGYTF
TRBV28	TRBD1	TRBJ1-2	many	TGTGCCAGCAGTGGGGGACAGGGTGACTATGGCTACACCTTC	CASSGGQGDYGYTF
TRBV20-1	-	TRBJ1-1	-	TGCAGTGCTAGAGATGCACAGGAGGGGGGGACCACTGAAGCTTTCTTT	CSARDAQEGGTTEAFF
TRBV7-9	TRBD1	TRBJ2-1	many	TGTGCCAGCAGCCAAACCCCAGGACAGGGTCAAAATGAGCAGTTCTTC	CASSQTPGQGQNEQFF
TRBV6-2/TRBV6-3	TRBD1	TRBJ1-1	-	TGTGCCAGCCTCGAGGGGACAGTGGCTTTCTTT	CASLEGTVAFF
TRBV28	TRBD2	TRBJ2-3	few	TGTGCCAGCAGTACACCGACTAGCGGGGCCTGGGATACGCAGTATTTT	CASSTPTSGAWDTQYF
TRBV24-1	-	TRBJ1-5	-	TGTGCCACCAGTATGGCCGGGGTAGGTCAGCCCCAGCATTTT	CATSMAGVGQPQHF
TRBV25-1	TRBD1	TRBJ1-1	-	TGTGCCAGCAGTGATCCGGACAGGGGGCACACTGAAGCTTTCTTT	CASSDPDRGHTEAFF
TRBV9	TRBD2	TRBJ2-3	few	TGTGCCAGCAGCGTCGGGGGGGCAGATACGCAGTATTTT	CASSVGGADTQYF
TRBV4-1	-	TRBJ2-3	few	TGCGCCAGCAGCCAAGTGGGGGTCCTCACAGATACGCAGTATTTT	CASSQVGVLTDTQYF
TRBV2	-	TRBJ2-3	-	TGTGCCAGCAGTGTTAAAATCGAGTCATTCACAGATACGCAGTATTTT	CASSVKIESFTDTQYF
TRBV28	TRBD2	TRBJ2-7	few	TGTGCCAGCAGTTTATATCCCAGCGGGGGGGCCCACGAGCAGTACTTC	CASSLYPSGGAHEQYF
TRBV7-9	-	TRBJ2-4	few	TGTGCCAGCAGCCCCCCCCTCTCGATAGCCAAAAACATTCAGTACTTC	CASSPPLSIAKNIQYF
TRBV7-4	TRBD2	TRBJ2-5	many	TGTGCCAGCAGGTGGACTAGCGGAGAGGAGACCCAGTACTTC	CASRWTSGEETQYF